This T cell receptor (beta chain) was sequenced for a study of cytomegalovirus exposure and HLA in healthy donors. Regarding the study as a whole: Among donors in an Asian-associated ancestry cluster, a later analysis reportedly found fewer N-insertions than the roughly 700-donor mean.

As regards this clone: Its antigen is as yet unknown. Because the CDR3 is missing its conserved closing phenylalanine or tryptophan, this is likely a read error.

The PCR used 60 Vbeta and 13 Jbeta primers. Clones were sequenced by immunoSEQ multiplex PCR, and TCRdb holds only the in-frame ones, with some missing. The sample holds 150,000 to 170,000 clones; 70% to 85% are singletons and the top ten take roughly 2.2%. The V end lost 1 base, the J end lost 4 bases, and 11 bases lay between the germline ends. The CDR3 totals 14 residues. The germline gives CDR1 SGHRS, CDR2 YFSETQ. Material for sequencing was PBMCs. The V gene is TRBV5-1, the J gene TRBJ1-1; D may be TRBD1 (6 bases). The sequence came from a man aged 25 to 40 in good health and CMV-seronegative. CDR3 DNA: TGCGCCAGCAGCTTGACAGGGTCTCCCACTGAAGCTTTCCTT. It translates to CASSLTGSPTEAFL.